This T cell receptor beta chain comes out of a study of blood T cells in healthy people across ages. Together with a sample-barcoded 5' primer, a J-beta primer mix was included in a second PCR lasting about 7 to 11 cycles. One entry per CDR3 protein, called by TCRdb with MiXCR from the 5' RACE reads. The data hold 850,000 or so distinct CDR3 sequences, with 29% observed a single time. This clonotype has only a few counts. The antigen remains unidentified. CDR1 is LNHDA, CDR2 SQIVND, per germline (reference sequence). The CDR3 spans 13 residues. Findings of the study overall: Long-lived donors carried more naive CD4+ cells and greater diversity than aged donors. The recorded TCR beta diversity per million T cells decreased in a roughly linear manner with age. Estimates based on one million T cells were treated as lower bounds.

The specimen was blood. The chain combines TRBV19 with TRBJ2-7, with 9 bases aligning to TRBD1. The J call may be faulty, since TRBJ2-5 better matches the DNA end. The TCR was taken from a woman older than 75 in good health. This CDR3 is CASSDRGWETQYF. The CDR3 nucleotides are TGTGCCAGTAGTGACAGGGGGTGGGAGACCCAGTACTTC.